This entry lists 26 T cell receptor beta chains sequenced from one sample in a study of T cell responses to AZD1222 COVID-19 vaccine. Some clones are missing from TCRdb's copy, which holds only in-frame ones; the method was immunoSEQ multiplex PCR. The sample yields 150,000 or so clones, 91% seen once. The sequencing used peripheral blood, collected 28 days after the second AZD1222 dose. Receptors originate from an adult who received the AZD1222 COVID-19 vaccine.

In nucleotides, the CDR3 is TGTGCCAGCTCACCACGGCCCGAAGGGACTGAAGCTTTCTTT. This gives the protein CASSPRPEGTEAFF. This chain links TRBV18 with TRBJ1-1, with D unclear. Per the germline V gene, CDR1 is KGHSH and CDR2 is LQKENI. This CDR3 comprises 14 residues. V was shortened by 1 base and J by 5 bases, with 11 bases between the two germline ends.

The CDR3 region is CASRGLRPSGNTIYF. Here the CDR3 DNA reads TGTGCCAGCAGGGGACTCCGACCCTCTGGAAACACCATATATTTT. V and J are TRBV11-2 and TRBJ1-3, with a possible D match to TRBD1 (5 bases). This CDR3 region has 15 residues. The germline gives CDR1 SGHAT, CDR2 FQNNGV. V was clipped by 6 bases and J by 0 bases, with 12 bases between them.

This chain joins TRBV13 and TRBJ1-4, with D perhaps matching TRBD1 (5 bases). Trimming cost V 0 bases and J 14 bases, with 22 bases left between them. CDR1 is PRHDT and CDR2 is FYEKMQ in the germline V gene (reference sequence). This CDR3 is 16 amino acids long. The CDR3 here is CASSLGLGGGTIGLFF. DNA for the CDR3: TGTGCCAGCAGCTTAGGCCTGGGTGGGGGAACAATCGGGCTGTTTTTT. Full variable domain (rest looked up from reference TRBV13 and TRBJ1-4): AAGVIQSPRHLIKEKRETATLKCYPIPRHDTVYWYQQGPGQDPQFLISFYEKMQSDKGSIPDRFSAQQFSDYHSELNMSSLELGDSALYFCASSLGLGGGTIGLFFGSGTQLSVL.

This chain joins TRBV5-1 and TRBJ2-7; unclear D gene. Germline CDR1 is SGHRS and CDR2 is YFSETQ. V was trimmed by 0 bases and J by 8 bases, leaving 9 bases between them. The length of the CDR3 is 12 residues. CDR3 in amino acids: CASSLEDAKQYF. CDR3 sequence (DNA): TGCGCCAGCAGCTTGGAGGACGCTAAGCAGTACTTC.

This clone was found a few times. The chain employs TRBV10-3 and TRBJ2-7; 8 bases are a match to TRBD2. There are 16 residues in the CDR3. In germline, CDR1 is ENHRY, CDR2 SYGVKD. The V segment lost 3 bases and the J segment 1 base; nucleotides outside the gene matches: 8. The CDR3: CAISELTSGGSYEQYF. CDR3 coding DNA: TGTGCCATCAGTGAATTAACTAGCGGTGGGTCCTACGAGCAGTACTTC.

The CDR3, as DNA: TGTGCCAGCAGTTACGATAGCGGGATTGCCAAAAACATTCAGTACTTC. Encoded protein: CASSYDSGIAKNIQYF. The chain uses TRBV6-2 or TRBV6-3 and TRBJ2-4; 8 bases map to TRBD2. CDR3 length: 16 amino acids. Germline CDR1 reads MNHEY; CDR2 reads SVGEGT. V shed 2 bases and J 1 base; nucleotides not matched to a gene: 4.

The chain carries TRBV5-1 and TRBJ2-1, with 7 bases fitting TRBD2. Germline CDR1 SGHRS, CDR2 YFSETQ. The CDR3 has 13 amino acids. Trimming took 4 bases from V and 9 from J; bases not matched to a gene: 7. The CDR3 region has the DNA TGCGCCAGCAGCCAAGGACTAGAGGTTGAGCAGTTCTTC. This sequence encodes CASSQGLEVEQFF.

The rearrangement links TRBV20-1 to TRBJ1-2; TRBD1 agrees at 7 bases. The germline V gene encodes CDR1 DFQATT and CDR2 SNEGSKA (reference sequence). This CDR3 spans 11 amino acids. V shed 6 bases and J 7 bases; nucleotides not matched to a gene: 5. The CDR3 loop is CSASGQSGYTF. The DNA of the CDR3 is TGCAGTGCCTCGGGACAGTCTGGCTACACCTTC.

The genes are TRBV5-5 and TRBJ1-3; 7 bases agree with TRBD1. The CDR3 is 15 residues long. Losses at the gene ends were 4 bases for V and 2 bases for J; bases not matched to a gene: 6. CDR1 and CDR2 (germline): SGHKS, YYEKEE (reference sequence). The CDR3 nucleotides are TGTGCCAGCAGCCCGACAGGGAACCCTGGAAACACCATATATTTT. The encoded protein is CASSPTGNPGNTIYF.

The chain links TRBV2 to TRBJ1-1; TRBD1 aligns across 8 bases. Trimming at V came to 6 bases and at J to 3 bases, leaving 9 bases not matched to a gene. The CDR3 has 15 amino acids. Germline-derived CDR1 and CDR2 are SNHLY and FYNNEI. DNA for the CDR3: TGTGCCAGCAGACCCCGGACAGGGTTGGACACTGAAGCTTTCTTT. Protein sequence: CASRPRTGLDTEAFF.

The gene calls are TRBV9 and TRBJ2-5; possibly TRBD1 or TRBD2 for D (5 bases each). The length of the CDR3 is 13 residues. V lost 3 bases, J lost 5 bases, and 11 bases lay in between. Per the germline V gene, CDR1 is SGDLS and CDR2 is YYNGEE. The CDR3 coding sequence is TGTGCCAGCAGCGGGCCCGGGGCTGAGACCCAGTACTTC. Its protein is CASSGPGAETQYF.

The genes are TRBV2 and TRBJ2-3; 12 bases line up with TRBD1. Trimming cost V 11 bases and J 1 base; bases outside gene matches: 7. There are 15 residues in the CDR3. Germline CDR1 reads SNHLY; CDR2 reads FYNNEI. CDR3 in amino acids: CALRDRGLGTDTQYF. DNA for the CDR3: TGTGCCTTGAGGGACAGGGGGCTCGGCACAGATACGCAGTATTTT.

This chain joins TRBV27 and TRBJ2-1, with 9 nucleotides matching TRBD2. Germline V CDR1 and CDR2: MNHEY, SMNVEV (reference sequence). The CDR3 spans 15 residues. The ends lost 6 bases at V and 2 bases at J; junction bases unmatched: 5. As DNA, the CDR3 is TGTGCCAGCAGGTTAGCGGGGGAACCCTACAATGAGCAGTTCTTC. This encodes CASRLAGEPYNEQFF.

This clone was seen only a few times. CDR3 residues: CASSFFDVKIGYGYTF. CDR3 nucleotide sequence: TGCGCCAGCAGCTTTTTCGACGTGAAGATCGGCTATGGCTACACCTTC. The rearrangement links TRBV5-1 to TRBJ1-2; D remains ambiguous. The V gene's germline CDR1 is SGHRS and CDR2 YFSETQ. This CDR3 region has 16 residues. Trimming shortened V by 2 bases and J by 4 bases, and 18 bases separated the two germline ends. The variable domain in full, with the rest retrieved from reference TRBV5-1 and TRBJ1-2, is KAGVTQTPRYLIKTRGQQVTLSCSPISGHRSVSWYQQTPGQGLQFLFEYFSETQRNKGNFPGRFSGRQFSNSRSEMNVSTLELGDSALYLCASSFFDVKIGYGYTFGSGTRLTVV.

V and J are TRBV6-5 and TRBJ1-2; D is undetermined. In germline, CDR1 is MNHEY, CDR2 SVGAGI. The V and J ends lost 5 bases and 5 bases respectively, with 6 bases between them. The CDR3 spans 11 residues. DNA for the CDR3: TGTGCCAGCAGTCCCAAGTATGGCTACACCTTC. Its protein is CASSPKYGYTF.

The CDR3 DNA sequence: TGTGCCACCAGTGATTCGGACAGCTTCTCTGGAAACACCATATATTTT. As protein: CATSDSDSFSGNTIYF. The chain joins TRBV24-1 to TRBJ1-3; TRBD1 might be the D (6 bases). With 2 bases removed from V and 0 bases from J, the gap between germline ends came to 10 bases. Germline V gene sequence: CDR1 KGHDR, CDR2 SFDVKD. This CDR3 is built from 16 residues.

This clone appeared many times. The rearrangement uses TRBV29-1 and TRBJ2-7; TRBD1 agrees at 9 bases. J gave up 6 bases and V 6 bases, and 9 bases lay outside the gene matches. Per the germline V gene, CDR1 is SQVTM and CDR2 is ANQGSEA. This CDR3 is 13 amino acids long. The CDR3 sequence: CSVRTGESSEQYF. The DNA for the CDR3 is TGCAGCGTGCGGACAGGGGAATCCAGCGAGCAGTACTTC.

V is TRBV5-1 and J is TRBJ2-2; D is possibly TRBD1 (6 bases). The CDR3 has 15 amino acids. Germline values: CDR1 SGHRS, CDR2 YFSETQ. V was trimmed by 3 bases and J by 6 bases, leaving 15 bases between them. DNA of the CDR3: TGCGCCAGCAGCTGGGCACTAGGGGGTGCCGGGGAGCTGTTTTTT. It codes for CASSWALGGAGELFF. The full variable domain, its missing parts supplied by reference TRBV5-1 and TRBJ2-2, is KAGVTQTPRYLIKTRGQQVTLSCSPISGHRSVSWYQQTPGQGLQFLFEYFSETQRNKGNFPGRFSGRQFSNSRSEMNVSTLELGDSALYLCASSWALGGAGELFFGEGSRLTVL.

The chain uses TRBV3-1 (or the pseudogene TRBV3-2) and TRBJ2-2, with 7 bases matching TRBD1. There are 17 residues in the CDR3. V shed 4 bases, J shed 3 bases, and the junction held 11 bases outside the gene matches. Looked up from germline, CDR1 is LGHDT and CDR2 is YNNKEL (reference sequence). The CDR3 nucleotides are TGTGCCAGCAGCCGGGGAAAGAAGGGGGCCTACACCGGGGAGCTGTTTTTT. This gives the protein CASSRGKKGAYTGELFF.

The chain couples TRBV7-2 to TRBJ2-1; no firm D call. Germline V CDR1 and CDR2: SGHTA, FQGNSA. The CDR3 loop spans 13 amino acids. V was clipped by 2 bases and J by 7 bases, with 9 bases between them. The CDR3 loop is CASSLWGANEQFF. DNA for the CDR3: TGTGCCAGCAGCTTATGGGGTGCTAATGAGCAGTTCTTC.

The rearrangement joins TRBV20-1 to TRBJ2-7; a possible D gene is TRBD1 (5 bases). The CDR3 contains 11 residues. Germline lookup yields CDR1 DFQATT and CDR2 SNEGSKA (reference sequence). V lost 4 bases and J lost 5, with 9 bases in between. CDR3 nucleotides: TGCAGTGCTAAAGGGGTACACGAGCAGTACTTC. Translating it yields CSAKGVHEQYF.

The chain joins TRBV15 to TRBJ2-7, with D tentatively TRBD2 (5 bases). The CDR3 totals 14 residues. CDR1 is LNHNV and CDR2 is YYDKDF in the germline V gene (reference sequence). V lost 0 bases and J lost 7, with 13 bases in between. The CDR3 loop reads CATSREGAEREQYF. Here the CDR3 DNA reads TGTGCCACCAGCAGAGAGGGAGCGGAGCGGGAGCAGTACTTC.

The chain employs TRBV6-6 and TRBJ1-5, with D hard to call. Deletions cut 0 bases from V and 4 bases from J, with 10 bases between. The germline V gene encodes CDR1 MNHNY and CDR2 SVGAGI (reference sequence). The CDR3 contains 15 residues. The CDR3 spells CASSYSMAGNQPQHF. The CDR3 DNA reads TGTGCCAGCAGTTACTCGATGGCTGGAAATCAGCCCCAGCATTTT.

This chain uses TRBV7-8 with TRBJ1-2; 7 bases are a match to TRBD1. Looked up from germline, CDR1 is SGHVS and CDR2 is FQNEAQ. V shed 4 bases and J 0 bases; nucleotides not matched to a gene: 5. The CDR3 is made up of 15 amino acids. The CDR3: CASSSHRGTNYGYTF. The CDR3 bases are TGTGCCAGCAGCTCCCACAGGGGAACTAACTATGGCTACACCTTC.

V usage is TRBV4-1 and J usage is TRBJ2-7, with 7 bases that match TRBD2. V lost 1 base, J lost 0 bases, and 6 bases stayed unmatched. Germline-derived CDR1 and CDR2 are MGHRA and YSYEKL. The CDR3 is 16 amino acids. The CDR3 spells CASSQGPSGFSYEQYF. DNA of the CDR3: TGCGCCAGCAGCCAAGGGCCTAGCGGCTTCTCCTACGAGCAGTACTTC.

The rearrangement links TRBV11-3 to TRBJ2-7; a weak D match, TRBD2 (6 bases). Germline-derived CDR1 and CDR2 are SGHNT and YENEEA. The CDR3 contains 15 residues. V lost 7 bases and J 0 bases, leaving 16 bases between the germline ends. Here the CDR3 reads CASKPPGTYSYEQYF. The CDR3 DNA reads TGTGCCAGCAAACCCCCCGGGACTTACTCCTACGAGCAGTACTTC.